What follows are 26 T cell receptor beta chains derived from one specimen sequenced in a study of early T cells in non-severe SARS-CoV-2 infection. TCRdb called the 5' RACE reads again in MiXCR, with one record for every CDR3 protein. The sample yields about 80,000 distinct CDR3 sequences, 10% to 15% seen once. What was sequenced was whole blood. The source is an adult who was a healthcare worker with PCR-confirmed SARS-CoV-2 infection or an uninfected control (not recorded which).

The table lists this clonotype with a few counts. This rearrangement joins TRBV29-1 to TRBJ2-3, with D perhaps matching TRBD1 (6 bases). The germline V gene has CDR1 SQVTM and CDR2 ANQGSEA. Trimming took 3 bases from V and 2 from J, leaving 15 bases between them. The CDR3 is 15 amino acids. CDR3 residues: CSVEGHVLPTDTQYF. CDR3 sequence (DNA): TGCAGCGTTGAGGGACACGTCCTTCCCACAGATACGCAGTATTTT.

This rearrangement joins TRBV29-1 to TRBJ1-1, with a tentative D call TRBD1 (5 bases). The germline gives CDR1 SQVTM, CDR2 ANQGSEA. The CDR3 sequence is 12 residues long. V lost 4 bases to trimming and J lost 10 bases, with 16 bases between them. CDR3: CSVASEGGGAFF. The CDR3 bases are TGCAGCGTTGCCTCGGAGGGCGGGGGAGCTTTCTTT.

This clonotype turned up a few times. This chain links TRBV27 with TRBJ1-5; 8 bases map to TRBD1. CDR1 MNHEY and CDR2 SMNVEV come from the germline V gene (reference sequence). V was pared by 3 bases and J by 7 bases, with 5 bases of the junction left unmatched. This CDR3 contains 14 residues. This CDR3 is CASSFSGGEQPQHF. The CDR3 bases are TGTGCCAGCAGTTTCTCAGGGGGCGAACAGCCCCAGCATTTT.

This rearrangement joins TRBV4-2 to TRBJ2-7; D possibly corresponds to TRBD2 (6 bases). CDR1 is LGHNA and CDR2 is YNFKEQ in the germline V gene. The CDR3 runs 15 residues. V was shortened by 1 base and J by 0 bases, with 10 bases between the two germline ends. CDR3 DNA: TGTGCCAGCAGCCAAGTCGAGGGAGGCTCCTACGAGCAGTACTTC. It codes for CASSQVEGGSYEQYF.

This clonotype was detected a few times. The chain couples TRBV20-1 to TRBJ1-3; the D is unclear. The CDR3 extends over 13 amino acids. CDR1 and CDR2 from the germline V gene are DFQATT and SNEGSKA (reference sequence). Trimming pared 6 bases from V and 0 bases from J, leaving 9 bases between. The CDR3 protein is CSARSFSGNTIYF. CDR3 DNA: TGCAGTGCCAGGAGTTTCTCTGGAAACACCATATATTTT.

This clonotype was seen a few times. The rearrangement uses TRBV27 and TRBJ2-3; 10 nucleotides line up with TRBD2. Germline CDR1 MNHEY, CDR2 SMNVEV (reference sequence). Trimming at V came to 8 bases and at J to 5 bases, leaving 10 bases not matched to a gene. There are 15 residues in the CDR3. The CDR3 DNA follows: TGTGCCAGCCTCCCCCGGCTAGCGGGAGAAGATACGCAGTATTTT. Amino acids: CASLPRLAGEDTQYF.

The rearrangement links TRBV9 to TRBJ2-7, with 9 bases matching TRBD2. The ends lost 0 bases at V and 6 bases at J; junction bases unmatched: 7. The CDR3 runs to 15 residues. Germline V gene data show CDR1 as SGDLS and CDR2 as YYNGEE. The CDR3 nucleotides are TGTGCCAGCAGCGTAGGAGCGGGAGGATCTTGCGAGCAGTACTTC. Translated: CASSVGAGGSCEQYF. The whole variable domain, remainder taken from reference TRBV9 and TRBJ2-7, is DSGVTQTPKHLITATGQRVTLRCSPRSGDLSVYWYQQSLDQGLQFLIQYYNGEERAKGNILERFSAQQFPDLHSELNLSSLELGDSALYFCASSVGAGGSCEQYFGPGTRLTVT.

V is TRBV20-1 and J is TRBJ1-1; 7 nucleotides align to TRBD1. CDR3 length: 12 amino acids. CDR1 is DFQATT and CDR2 is SNEGSKA in the germline V gene (reference sequence). The ends lost 7 bases at V and 7 bases at J; junction bases unmatched: 9. The CDR3 loop is CSVKQGLGEAFF. CDR3 in DNA: TGCAGTGTTAAACAGGGGTTGGGTGAAGCTTTCTTT.

This chain uses TRBV11-2 with TRBJ2-5; TRBD2 matches 10 bases. There are 15 residues in the CDR3. V lost 4 bases and J lost 5; bases outside the gene matches: 7. Germline V gives CDR1 SGHAT, CDR2 FQNNGV. The CDR3 DNA follows: TGTGCCAGCAGCTCTTTAGCGGGAGGCCAGGAGACCCAGTACTTC. Residues: CASSSLAGGQETQYF.

There are many counts of this clonotype. The CDR3 is CASSYSPGGQGNTIYF. The CDR3 region has the DNA TGTGCCAGCAGTTACTCGCCAGGGGGCCAGGGAAACACCATATATTTT. This chain joins TRBV6-6 and TRBJ1-3, with 8 positions matching TRBD1. The CDR3 has 16 residues. Germline V gene lookup returns CDR1 MNHNY and CDR2 SVGAGI (reference sequence). The trim removed 0 bases at V and 4 bases at J, leaving 5 bases unmatched.

This clonotype was detected many times. The J gene is TRBJ1-5, the V gene TRBV2; D gene unclear. The CDR3 contains 16 residues. Germline V gene data show CDR1 as SNHLY and CDR2 as FYNNEI. V was cut by 8 bases and J by 3 bases, with 20 bases left in between. The CDR3 is CASGNLRVIVNQPQHF. The CDR3 DNA reads TGTGCCAGCGGAAACTTGAGGGTTATCGTCAATCAGCCCCAGCATTTT.

The gene calls are TRBV5-1 and TRBJ1-1, with unresolved D. Per the germline V gene, CDR1 is SGHRS and CDR2 is YFSETQ. V lost 2 bases, J lost 4 bases, and 15 bases lay in between. This CDR3 region has 15 residues. The CDR3 protein is CASSLRKTSTTEAFF. CDR3 DNA: TGCGCCAGCAGCTTACGTAAAACATCGACCACTGAAGCTTTCTTT. The variable domain in full, completed from reference TRBV5-1 and TRBJ1-1, reads KAGVTQTPRYLIKTRGQQVTLSCSPISGHRSVSWYQQTPGQGLQFLFEYFSETQRNKGNFPGRFSGRQFSNSRSEMNVSTLELGDSALYLCASSLRKTSTTEAFFGQGTRLTVV.

This clonotype counts as medium-sized. The chain has TRBV27 and TRBJ2-3; D remains unclear. The germline gives CDR1 MNHEY, CDR2 SMNVEV (reference sequence). Trimming removed 4 bases from V and 2 bases from J, with 1 base in between. CDR3 size: 11 residues. The chain's CDR3 is CASSSTDTQYF. DNA of the CDR3: TGTGCCAGCAGTTCCACAGATACGCAGTATTTT.

The V gene is TRBV18, the J gene TRBJ2-7; 7 nucleotides match TRBD2. The CDR3 sequence is 16 residues long. Trimming took 4 bases from V and 0 from J; bases not matched to a gene: 9. The germline V gene has CDR1 KGHSH and CDR2 LQKENI. Written as DNA, the CDR3 is TGTGCCAGCTCACGAAACCCAGCGGGGTCCTCCTACGAGCAGTACTTC. This translates into CASSRNPAGSSYEQYF.

The V gene is TRBV20-1, the J gene TRBJ1-2; D is ambiguous. With 6 bases removed from V and 0 bases from J, the gap between germline ends came to 17 bases. This CDR3 spans 15 amino acids. Germline V gives CDR1 DFQATT, CDR2 SNEGSKA (reference sequence). In DNA, the CDR3 is TGCAGTGCCCCTCTCCCGGGCTACTCTAACTATGGCTACACCTTC. Protein: CSAPLPGYSNYGYTF.

This chain links TRBV20-1 with TRBJ2-1; 9 nucleotides match TRBD2. Trimming at V came to 6 bases and at J to 7 bases, leaving 16 bases not matched to a gene. Germline V gene sequence: CDR1 DFQATT, CDR2 SNEGSKA (reference sequence). The CDR3 runs 16 residues. CDR3: CSALKTSGWWGNEQFF. The CDR3 DNA reads as TGCAGTGCCCTGAAAACTAGCGGGTGGTGGGGAAATGAGCAGTTCTTC.

This clonotype was observed at least ten times. The rearrangement links TRBV19 to TRBJ1-3; D is ambiguous. CDR3 length equals 15 residues. With 3 bases removed from V and 0 bases from J, the gap between germline ends came to 9 bases. CDR1 and CDR2 (germline): LNHDA, SQIVND (reference sequence). Here the CDR3 reads CASSMREISGNTIYF. The CDR3 bases are TGTGCCAGTAGTATGAGGGAGATCTCTGGAAACACCATATATTTT.

This clonotype was counted a few times. V usage is TRBV27 and J usage is TRBJ2-7, with D tentatively TRBD2 (5 bases). Trimming pared 8 bases from V and 0 bases from J, leaving 11 bases between. CDR3 length: 13 amino acids. Germline V gene sequence: CDR1 MNHEY, CDR2 SMNVEV (reference sequence). CDR3 sequence reads: CASAGSSSYEQYF. The CDR3 nucleotides are TGTGCCAGCGCGGGCAGTAGCTCCTACGAGCAGTACTTC.

This clonotype was seen more than once but under ten times. The rearrangement uses TRBV11-2 and TRBJ2-1, with D possibly TRBD2 on 5 matching bases. The CDR3 runs 14 residues. Germline CDR1 reads SGHAT; CDR2 reads FQNNGV. V was shortened by 3 bases and J by 12 bases, with 18 bases between the two germline ends. Here the CDR3 reads CASSFSNRGLVQFF. The CDR3 coding sequence is TGTGCCAGCAGCTTTTCTAACAGAGGACTCGTGCAGTTCTTC. Full variable domain (rest looked up from reference TRBV11-2 and TRBJ2-1): EAGVAQSPRYKIIEKRQSVAFWCNPISGHATLYWYQQILGQGPKLLIQFQNNGVVDDSQLPKDRFSAERLKGVDSTLKIQPAKLEDSAVYLCASSFSNRGLVQFFGPGTRLTVL.

This clonotype has ten or more counts. The chain employs TRBV27 and TRBJ2-2; a weak D match, TRBD2 (6 bases). Germline loops: CDR1 MNHEY, CDR2 SMNVEV (reference sequence). The CDR3 is 18 residues long. The V end was cut by 10 bases, the J end by 5 bases, with 29 bases between. The CDR3 here is CATSLRQTRDPVTGELFF. CDR3 sequence (DNA): TGTGCCACCAGCCTACGCCAGACTAGAGACCCGGTGACCGGGGAGCTGTTTTTT.

This clonotype has only a few counts. The chain links TRBV11-2 to TRBJ2-2; D is possibly TRBD2 (5 bases). The CDR3 spans 17 residues. V shed 1 base and J shed 4 bases, with 16 bases lying between them. Germline V gives CDR1 SGHAT, CDR2 FQNNGV. CDR3 sequence (DNA): TGTGCCAGCAGCTTAGTCGGTCGGGATGTGGGCACCGGGGAGCTGTTTTTT. Its translation: CASSLVGRDVGTGELFF.

This clonotype was found many times. The rearrangement links TRBV20-1 to TRBJ1-4; D is perhaps TRBD1 (5 bases). The CDR3 is made up of 13 amino acids. Germline-derived CDR1 and CDR2 are DFQATT and SNEGSKA (reference sequence). V shed 4 bases and J shed 0 bases, with 6 bases lying between them. The CDR3 region is CSAKTATNEKLFF. The CDR3 region has the DNA TGCAGTGCTAAGACAGCAACTAATGAAAAACTGTTTTTT.

This clonotype appeared many times. V is TRBV20-1 and J is TRBJ2-1; perhaps TRBD2 as D (5 bases). The germline gives CDR1 DFQATT, CDR2 SNEGSKA (reference sequence). V dropped 0 bases and J dropped 5 bases, with 20 bases sitting between them. The CDR3 contains 17 residues. The CDR3 is CSARDVGGGPRNNEQFF. The DNA for the CDR3 is TGCAGTGCTAGAGATGTCGGCGGAGGCCCAAGAAACAATGAGCAGTTCTTC.

This clonotype was observed at least ten times. The J gene is TRBJ2-5, the V gene TRBV20-1, with D maybe TRBD2 (6 bases). Per the germline V gene, CDR1 is DFQATT and CDR2 is SNEGSKA (reference sequence). With 1 base removed from V and 4 bases from J, the gap between germline ends came to 19 bases. This CDR3 region has 16 residues. The chain's CDR3 is CSARAPGLAARETQYF. The DNA of the CDR3 is TGCAGTGCTAGAGCTCCGGGACTCGCTGCCAGAGAGACCCAGTACTTC.

The chain carries TRBV5-6 and TRBJ2-3, with no clear D. Germline V gene sequence: CDR1 SGHDT, CDR2 YYEEEE. This CDR3 comprises 16 residues. Trimming left V 0 bases short and J 4 bases short, with 15 bases between. Written as DNA, the CDR3 is TGTGCCAGCAGCTTGGTGGGTACTCCGTTAGCAGATACGCAGTATTTT. Protein sequence: CASSLVGTPLADTQYF. Filled out from reference TRBV5-6 and TRBJ2-3, the complete variable domain reads DAGVTQSPTHLIKTRGQQVTLRCSPKSGHDTVSWYQQALGQGPQFIFQYYEEEERQRGNFPDRFSGHQFPNYSSELNVNALLLGDSALYLCASSLVGTPLADTQYFGPGTRLTVL.

The table lists this clonotype with a few counts. The rearrangement joins TRBV28 to TRBJ1-5; possibly TRBD1 for D (6 bases). Germline assignment: CDR1 MDHEN and CDR2 SYDVKM. The CDR3 is 15 residues long. V lost 3 bases to trimming and J lost 4 bases, with 13 bases between them. CDR3 nucleotide sequence: TGTGCCAGCAGTTTGAGGGGGGACCCTAATCAGCCCCAGCATTTT. Translating gives CASSLRGDPNQPQHF.